This TCR beta chain emerged from a study of CD8+ T cells in alopecia areata. Germline V CDR1 and CDR2: SQVTM, ANQGSEA. V lost 8 bases and J 1 base, leaving 14 bases between the germline ends. The CDR3 spans 13 residues. As to treatment: oral pan-JAK inhibitor, 5-10 mg twice daily. RNA extraction and reverse transcription yielded cDNA as sequencing template. Clones were read by immunoSEQ multiplex PCR, and TCRdb kept only the in-frame ones, dropping some. The data contain 150,000 to 200,000 clones, less than 70% of them singletons. Sequencing used CD4+ T cells sorted from blood, obtained at week 4, from a patient treated with tofacitinib. The TCR sequence derives from a human donor with alopecia areata. The V and J genes are TRBV29-1 and TRBJ1-1; D perhaps matches TRBD1 (5 bases). CDR3 residues: CSHSAGTNTEAFF. The CDR3 DNA reads as TGCAGCCACTCGGCAGGGACGAACACTGAAGCTTTCTTT. The full variable domain, in which reference TRBV29-1 and TRBJ1-1 provide the parts outside the CDR3, is SAVISQKPSRDICQRGTSLTIQCQVDSQVTMMFWYRQQPGQSLTLIATANQGSEATYESGFVIDKFPISRPNLTFSTLTVSNMSPEDSSIYLCSHSAGTNTEAFFGQGTRLTVV.